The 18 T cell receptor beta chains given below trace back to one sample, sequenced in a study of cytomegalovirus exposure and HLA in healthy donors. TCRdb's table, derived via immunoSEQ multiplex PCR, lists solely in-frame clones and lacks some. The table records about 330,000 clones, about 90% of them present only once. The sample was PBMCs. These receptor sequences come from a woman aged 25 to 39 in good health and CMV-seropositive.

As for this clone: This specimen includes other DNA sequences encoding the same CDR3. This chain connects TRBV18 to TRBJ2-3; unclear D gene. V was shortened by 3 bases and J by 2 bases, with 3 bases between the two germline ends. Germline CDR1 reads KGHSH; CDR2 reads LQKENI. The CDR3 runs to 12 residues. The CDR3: CASSPFTDTQYF. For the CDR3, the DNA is TGTGCCAGCTCACCTTTCACAGATACGCAGTATTTT.

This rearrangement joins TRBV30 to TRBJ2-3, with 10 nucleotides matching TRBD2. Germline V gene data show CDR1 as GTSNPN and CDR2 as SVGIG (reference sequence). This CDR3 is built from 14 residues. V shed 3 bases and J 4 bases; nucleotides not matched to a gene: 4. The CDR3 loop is CAWRTSGVSDTQYF. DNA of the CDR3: TGTGCCTGGAGAACTAGCGGGGTCTCAGATACGCAGTATTTT.

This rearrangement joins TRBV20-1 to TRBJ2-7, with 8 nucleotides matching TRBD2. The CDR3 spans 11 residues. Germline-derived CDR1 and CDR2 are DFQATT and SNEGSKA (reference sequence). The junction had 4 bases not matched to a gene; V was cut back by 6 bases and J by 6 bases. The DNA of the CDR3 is TGCAGTGCACGGGAGGGCCCCGAGCAGTACTTC. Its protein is CSAREGPEQYF.

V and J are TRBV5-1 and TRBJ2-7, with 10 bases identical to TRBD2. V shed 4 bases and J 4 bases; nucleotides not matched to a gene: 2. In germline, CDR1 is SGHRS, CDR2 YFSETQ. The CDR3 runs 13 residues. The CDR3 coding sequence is TGCGCCAGCAGCACTAGCGGGATTTACGAGCAGTACTTC. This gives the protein CASSTSGIYEQYF.

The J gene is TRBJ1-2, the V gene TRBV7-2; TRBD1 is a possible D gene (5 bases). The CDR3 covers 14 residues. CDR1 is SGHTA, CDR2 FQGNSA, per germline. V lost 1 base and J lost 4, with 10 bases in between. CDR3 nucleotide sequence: TGTGCCAGCAGCTTAGGACAGCCAGGCTATGGCTACACCTTC. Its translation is CASSLGQPGYGYTF. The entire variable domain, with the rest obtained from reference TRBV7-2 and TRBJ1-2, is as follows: GAGVSQSPSNKVTEKGKDVELRCDPISGHTALYWYRQSLGQGLEFLIYFQGNSAPDKSGLPSDRFSAERTGGSVSTLTIQRTQQEDSAVYLCASSLGQPGYGYTFGSGTRLTVV.

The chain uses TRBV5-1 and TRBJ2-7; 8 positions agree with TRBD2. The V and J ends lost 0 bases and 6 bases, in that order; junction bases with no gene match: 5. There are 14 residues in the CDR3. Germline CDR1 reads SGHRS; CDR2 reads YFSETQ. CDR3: CASSLAGLGPEQYF. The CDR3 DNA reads TGCGCCAGCAGCTTGGCGGGACTAGGCCCCGAGCAGTACTTC.

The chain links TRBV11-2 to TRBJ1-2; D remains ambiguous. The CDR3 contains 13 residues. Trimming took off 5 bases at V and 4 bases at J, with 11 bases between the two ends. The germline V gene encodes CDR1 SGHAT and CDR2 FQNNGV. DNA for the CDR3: TGTGCCAGCAGCCGCAGTGGTAGCTATGGCTACACCTTC. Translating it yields CASSRSGSYGYTF.

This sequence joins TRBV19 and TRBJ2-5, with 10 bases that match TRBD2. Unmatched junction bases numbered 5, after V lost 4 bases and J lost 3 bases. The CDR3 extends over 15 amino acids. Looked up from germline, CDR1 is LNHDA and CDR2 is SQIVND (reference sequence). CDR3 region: CASSTLLAGKETQYF. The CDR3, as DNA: TGTGCCAGTAGTACCTTACTAGCGGGGAAAGAGACCCAGTACTTC.

The CDR3 nucleotides read TGCGCCAGCAGCTTCAACCGACAGGGTAGCACTGAAGCTTTCTTT. This sequence encodes CASSFNRQGSTEAFF. The chain has TRBV5-1 and TRBJ1-1, with 7 positions matching TRBD1. This CDR3 is built from 15 residues. V dropped 2 bases and J dropped 4; count of bases not matched to a gene: 8. Germline lookup yields CDR1 SGHRS and CDR2 YFSETQ.

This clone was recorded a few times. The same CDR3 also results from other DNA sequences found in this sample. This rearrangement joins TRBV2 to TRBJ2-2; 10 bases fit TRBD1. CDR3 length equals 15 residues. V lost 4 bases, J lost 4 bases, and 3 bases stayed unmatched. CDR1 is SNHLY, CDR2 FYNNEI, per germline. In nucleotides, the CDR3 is TGTGCCAGCAGTGGACAGGGGGCCGGCACCGGGGAGCTGTTTTTT. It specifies CASSGQGAGTGELFF.

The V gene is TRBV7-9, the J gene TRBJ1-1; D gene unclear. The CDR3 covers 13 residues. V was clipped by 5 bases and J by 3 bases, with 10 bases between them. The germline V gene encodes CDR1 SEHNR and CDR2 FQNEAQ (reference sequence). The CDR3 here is CASSPPQDTEAFF. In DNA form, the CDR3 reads TGTGCCAGCAGCCCCCCCCAGGACACTGAAGCTTTCTTT.

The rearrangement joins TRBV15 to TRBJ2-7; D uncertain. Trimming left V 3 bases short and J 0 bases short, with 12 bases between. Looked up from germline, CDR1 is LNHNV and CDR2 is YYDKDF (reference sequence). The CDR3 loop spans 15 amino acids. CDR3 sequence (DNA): TGTGCCACCAGCAGGCCTTCGGCCAGCTCCTACGAGCAGTACTTC. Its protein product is CATSRPSASSYEQYF.

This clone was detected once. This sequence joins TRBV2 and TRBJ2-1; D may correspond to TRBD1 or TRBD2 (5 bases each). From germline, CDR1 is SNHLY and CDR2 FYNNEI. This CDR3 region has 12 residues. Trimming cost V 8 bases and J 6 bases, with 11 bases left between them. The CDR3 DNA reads TGTGCCAGCGTGGGGCGGGCCAATGAGCAGTTCTTC. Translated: CASVGRANEQFF.

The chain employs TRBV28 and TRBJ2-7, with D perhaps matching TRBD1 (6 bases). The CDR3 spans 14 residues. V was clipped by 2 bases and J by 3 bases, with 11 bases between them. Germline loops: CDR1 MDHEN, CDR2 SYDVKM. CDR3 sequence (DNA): TGTGCCAGCAGTTTACCCGGACAGAACTACGAGCAGTACTTC. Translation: CASSLPGQNYEQYF.

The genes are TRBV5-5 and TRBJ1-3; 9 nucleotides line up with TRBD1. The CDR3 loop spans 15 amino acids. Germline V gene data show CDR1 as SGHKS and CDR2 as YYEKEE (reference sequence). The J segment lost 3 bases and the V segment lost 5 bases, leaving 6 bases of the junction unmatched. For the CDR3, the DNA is TGTGCCAGCAGATTACAGGGGGCGGTTGGAAACACCATATATTTT. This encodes CASRLQGAVGNTIYF.

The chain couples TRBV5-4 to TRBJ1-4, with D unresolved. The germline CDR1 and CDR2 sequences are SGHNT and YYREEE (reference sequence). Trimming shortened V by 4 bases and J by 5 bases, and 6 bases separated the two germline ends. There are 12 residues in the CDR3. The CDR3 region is CASSSNNEKLFF. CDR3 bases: TGTGCCAGCAGCAGTAACAATGAAAAACTGTTTTTT.

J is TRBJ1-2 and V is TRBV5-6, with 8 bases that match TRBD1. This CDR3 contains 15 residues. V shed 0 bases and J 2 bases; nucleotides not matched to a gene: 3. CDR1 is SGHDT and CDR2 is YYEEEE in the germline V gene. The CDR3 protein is CASSLGTGSNYGYTF. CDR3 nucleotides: TGTGCCAGCAGCTTGGGGACAGGGTCCAACTATGGCTACACCTTC. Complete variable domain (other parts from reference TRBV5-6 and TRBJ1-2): DAGVTQSPTHLIKTRGQQVTLRCSPKSGHDTVSWYQQALGQGPQFIFQYYEEEERQRGNFPDRFSGHQFPNYSSELNVNALLLGDSALYLCASSLGTGSNYGYTFGSGTRLTVV.

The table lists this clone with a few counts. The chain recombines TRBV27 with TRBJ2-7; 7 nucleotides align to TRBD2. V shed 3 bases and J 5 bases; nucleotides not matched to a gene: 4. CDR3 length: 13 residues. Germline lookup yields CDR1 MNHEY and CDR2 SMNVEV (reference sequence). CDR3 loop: CASSFGAGNEQYF. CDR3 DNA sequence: TGTGCCAGCAGTTTTGGAGCGGGAAACGAGCAGTACTTC.